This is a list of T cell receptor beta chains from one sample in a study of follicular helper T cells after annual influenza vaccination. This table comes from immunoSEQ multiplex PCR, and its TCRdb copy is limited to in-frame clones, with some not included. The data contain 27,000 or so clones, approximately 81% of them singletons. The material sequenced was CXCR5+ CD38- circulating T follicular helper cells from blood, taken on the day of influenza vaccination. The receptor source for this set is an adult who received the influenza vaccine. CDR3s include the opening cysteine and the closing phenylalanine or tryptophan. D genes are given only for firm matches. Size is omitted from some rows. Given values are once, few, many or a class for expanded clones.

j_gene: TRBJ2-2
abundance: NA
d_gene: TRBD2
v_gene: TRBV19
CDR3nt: TGTGCCAGTATGGAGGCTAGCGGGAGTAGTGGGGAGCTGTTTTTT
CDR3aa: CASMEASGSSGELFF

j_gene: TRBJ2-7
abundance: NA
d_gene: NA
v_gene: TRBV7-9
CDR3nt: TGTGCCAGCAGCCGTAGTCTAGACGAGCAGTACTTC
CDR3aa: CASSRSLDEQYF

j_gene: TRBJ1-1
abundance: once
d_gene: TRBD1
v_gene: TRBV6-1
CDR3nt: TGTGCCAGCGACAGGGGGCTTGTAAACACTGAAGCTTTCTTT
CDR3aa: CASDRGLVNTEAFF

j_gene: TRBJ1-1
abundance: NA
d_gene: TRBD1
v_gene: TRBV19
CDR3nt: TGTGCCAGTAGTACCGGACAGGGAGGATCAAAAGCTTTCTTT
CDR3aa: CASSTGQGGSKAFF

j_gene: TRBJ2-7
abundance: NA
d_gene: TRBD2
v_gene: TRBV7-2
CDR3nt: TGTGCCAGCAGCACCTCTAGCGGCGAGCAGTACTTC
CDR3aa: CASSTSSGEQYF

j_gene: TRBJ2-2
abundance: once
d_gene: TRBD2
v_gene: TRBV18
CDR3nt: TGTGCCAGCTCTAACCACCCAGCGGGAGGACCCGGGGAGCTGTTTTTT
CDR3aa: CASSNHPAGGPGELFF

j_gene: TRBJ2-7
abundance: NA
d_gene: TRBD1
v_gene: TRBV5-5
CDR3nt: TGTGCCAGCAGCTTGGTAGGGACAGGGATATACGAGCAGTACTTC
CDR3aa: CASSLVGTGIYEQYF

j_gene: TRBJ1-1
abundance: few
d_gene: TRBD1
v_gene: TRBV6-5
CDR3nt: TGTGCCAGCTCCGCGAGGGGGCAGGTTGAAGCTTTCTTT
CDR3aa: CASSARGQVEAFF

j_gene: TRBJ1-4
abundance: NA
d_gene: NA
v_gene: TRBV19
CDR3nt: TGTGCCAGTAAAGTACAGGGCCGTAATGAAAAACTGTTTTTT
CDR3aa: CASKVQGRNEKLFF

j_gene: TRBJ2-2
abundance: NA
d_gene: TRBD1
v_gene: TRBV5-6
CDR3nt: TGTGCCAGCAGCCGGAATTGGGACAGAAACACCGGGGAGCTGTTTTTT
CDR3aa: CASSRNWDRNTGELFF

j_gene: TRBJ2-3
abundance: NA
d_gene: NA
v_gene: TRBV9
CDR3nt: TGTGCCAGCAGCGGAACTTCTAGCACAGATACGCAGTATTTT
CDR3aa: CASSGTSSTDTQYF

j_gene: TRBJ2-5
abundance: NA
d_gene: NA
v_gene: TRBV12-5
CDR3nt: TGTGCTAGTGGACCCGGAGGCGTGAGGAAGACCCAGTACTTC
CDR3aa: CASGPGGVRKTQYF

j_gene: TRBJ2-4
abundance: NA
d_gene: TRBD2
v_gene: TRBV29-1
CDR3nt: TGCAGCGCTTTAGCGGGGGGGCTTGTCAAAAACATTCAGTACTTC
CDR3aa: CSALAGGLVKNIQYF

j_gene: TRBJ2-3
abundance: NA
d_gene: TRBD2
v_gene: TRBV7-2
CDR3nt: TGTGCCAGCAGCTTACAAGGGCGAGCGGGAGGTCTTAGCACAGATACGCAGTATTTT
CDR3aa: CASSLQGRAGGLSTDTQYF

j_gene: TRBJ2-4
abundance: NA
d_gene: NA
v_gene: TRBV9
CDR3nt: TGTGCCAGCAGCTTTGGGGCAGCCGAAAACATTCAGTACTTC
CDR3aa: CASSFGAAENIQYF

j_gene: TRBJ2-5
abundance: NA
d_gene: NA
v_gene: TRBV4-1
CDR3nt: TGCGCCAGCAGCCAAGATAAACCCGGCGGAGAGACCCAGTACTTC
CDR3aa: CASSQDKPGGETQYF

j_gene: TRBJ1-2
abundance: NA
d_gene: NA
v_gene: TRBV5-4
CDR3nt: TGTGCCAGCAGCACCTTTGACAGGCCCAGGGGAGGCTACACCTTC
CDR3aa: CASSTFDRPRGGYTF

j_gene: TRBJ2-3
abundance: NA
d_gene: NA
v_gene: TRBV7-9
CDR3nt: TGTGCCAGCAGCAGCAGGACAGACTTCACAGATACGCAGTATTTT
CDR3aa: CASSSRTDFTDTQYF

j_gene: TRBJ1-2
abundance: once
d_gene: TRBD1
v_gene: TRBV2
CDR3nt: TGTGCCAGCAGCCAGGACAGGGACTATGGCTACACCTTC
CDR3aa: CASSQDRDYGYTF

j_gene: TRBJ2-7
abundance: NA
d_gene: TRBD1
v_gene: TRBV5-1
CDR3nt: TGCGCCAGCAGCTTCTCCGGGACAGTCTACGAGCAGTACTTC
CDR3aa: CASSFSGTVYEQYF

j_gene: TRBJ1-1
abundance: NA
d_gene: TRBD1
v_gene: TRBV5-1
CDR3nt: TGCGCCAGCAGCGACTTTGGGACAGCGAACACTGAAGCTTTCTTT
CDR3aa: CASSDFGTANTEAFF

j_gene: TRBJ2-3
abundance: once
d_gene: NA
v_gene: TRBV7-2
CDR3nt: TGTGCCAGCAGCTTAGGACTAGAAACGCAGTATTTT
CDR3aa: CASSLGLETQYF

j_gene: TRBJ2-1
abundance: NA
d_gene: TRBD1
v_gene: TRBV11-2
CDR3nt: TGTGCCAGCAGCTTAGGACAGGGCCATGAGCAGTTCTTC
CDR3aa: CASSLGQGHEQFF

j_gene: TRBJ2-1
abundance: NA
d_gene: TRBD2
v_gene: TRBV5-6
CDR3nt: TGTGCCAGCAGCTTGAGGTCGGCGGGGGTGAATGAGCAGTTCTTC
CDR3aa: CASSLRSAGVNEQFF

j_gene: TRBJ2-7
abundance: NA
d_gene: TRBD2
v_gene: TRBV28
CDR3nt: TGTGCCAGCACCGGACCGGGACTAGGTCCCTACGAGCAGTACTTC
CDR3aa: CASTGPGLGPYEQYF

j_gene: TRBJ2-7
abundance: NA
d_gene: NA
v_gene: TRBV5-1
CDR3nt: TGCGCCAGCAGCTTGGCCGCTGGCCATTCGCCATATGAGCAGTACTTC
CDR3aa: CASSLAAGHSPYEQYF

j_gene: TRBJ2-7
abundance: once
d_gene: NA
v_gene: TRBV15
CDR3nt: TGTGCCACCAGTACGGGACACCGGGGGGCCGAGCAGTACTTC
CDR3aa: CATSTGHRGAEQYF

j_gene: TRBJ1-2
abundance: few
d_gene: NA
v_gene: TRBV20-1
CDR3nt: TGCAGTGCTAGTAGCGGGTACGGCTACACCTTC
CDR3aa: CSASSGYGYTF

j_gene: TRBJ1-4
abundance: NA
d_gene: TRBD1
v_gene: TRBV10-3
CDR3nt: TGTGCCATCAGTGCGGGAGGGGGCAATGAAAAACTGTTTTTT
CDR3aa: CAISAGGGNEKLFF

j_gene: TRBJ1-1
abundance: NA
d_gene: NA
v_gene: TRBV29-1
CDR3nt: TGCAGCGCGAGTATCACTGAAGCTTTCTTT
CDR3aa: CSASITEAFF

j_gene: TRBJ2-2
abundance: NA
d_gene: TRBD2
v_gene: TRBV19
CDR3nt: TGTGCCACCCGGGGCGGGAGTGTCACCGGGGAGCTGTTTTTT
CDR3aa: CATRGGSVTGELFF

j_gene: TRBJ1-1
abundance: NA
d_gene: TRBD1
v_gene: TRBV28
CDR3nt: TGTGCCAGCAGGCTTACAGGGGGCGCGTACACTGAAGCTTTCTTT
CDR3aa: CASRLTGGAYTEAFF

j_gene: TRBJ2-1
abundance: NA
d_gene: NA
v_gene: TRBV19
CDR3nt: TGTGCCAGTAGTACAGGGGACCACTCCTACAATGAGCAGTTCTTC
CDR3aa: CASSTGDHSYNEQFF

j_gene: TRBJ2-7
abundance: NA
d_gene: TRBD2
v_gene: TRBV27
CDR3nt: TGTGCCAGCAGTTCCCCGGGACTAACCTACTACGAGCAGTACTTC
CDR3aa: CASSSPGLTYYEQYF

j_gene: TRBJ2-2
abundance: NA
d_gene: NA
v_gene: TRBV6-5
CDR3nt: TGTGCCAGCAGAACGAGGAGTGTCGGGGAGCTGTTTTTT
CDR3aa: CASRTRSVGELFF

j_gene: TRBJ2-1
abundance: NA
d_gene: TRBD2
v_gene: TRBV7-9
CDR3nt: TGTGCCAGCAGCCCGGGACTAGCGGGAGTTTATGAGCAGTTCTTC
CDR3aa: CASSPGLAGVYEQFF

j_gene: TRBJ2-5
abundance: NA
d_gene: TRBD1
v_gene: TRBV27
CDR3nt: TGTGCCAGCACTGGGACCCAGCACGGTTTTTACAGGGGGCCAGAGACCCAGTACTTC
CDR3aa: CASTGTQHGFYRGPETQYF

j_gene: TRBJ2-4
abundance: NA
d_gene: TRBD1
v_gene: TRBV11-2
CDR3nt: TGTGCCAGCAACGGGCGGACAGGGGAAAACATTCAGTACTTC
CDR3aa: CASNGRTGENIQYF

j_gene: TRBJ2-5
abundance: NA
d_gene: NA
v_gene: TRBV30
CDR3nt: TGTGCCTGGAGTGCTGGTGACTTAGAGACCCAGTACTTC
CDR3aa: CAWSAGDLETQYF

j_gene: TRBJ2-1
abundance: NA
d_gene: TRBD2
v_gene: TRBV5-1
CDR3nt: TGCGCCAGCAGCTTGAATGGCGGGGGGCATGAGCAGTTCTTC
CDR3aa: CASSLNGGGHEQFF

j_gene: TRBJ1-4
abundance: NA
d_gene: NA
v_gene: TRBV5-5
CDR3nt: TGTGCCAGCAGGCCAAGGGGGAATAATAATGAAAAACTGTTTTTT
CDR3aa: CASRPRGNNNEKLFF

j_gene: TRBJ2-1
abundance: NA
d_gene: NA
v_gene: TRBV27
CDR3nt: TGTGCCAGCAGTTTAGGACGGGGTGAGCAGTTCTTC
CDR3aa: CASSLGRGEQFF

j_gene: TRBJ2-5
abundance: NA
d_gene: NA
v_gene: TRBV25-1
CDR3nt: TGTGCCAGCAGTGGCAGGGTCGGGGGAGAGACCCAGTACTTC
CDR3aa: CASSGRVGGETQYF

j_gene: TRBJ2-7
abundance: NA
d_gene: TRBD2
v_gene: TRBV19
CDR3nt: TGTGCCAGTAGTATCAGCGCTAGCGGGTATTACGAGCAGTACTTC
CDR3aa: CASSISASGYYEQYF

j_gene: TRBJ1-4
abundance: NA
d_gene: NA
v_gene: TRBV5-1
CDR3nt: TGCGCCAGCAGCCCGGATGGTCGGGGTAATGAAAAACTGTTTTTT
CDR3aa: CASSPDGRGNEKLFF

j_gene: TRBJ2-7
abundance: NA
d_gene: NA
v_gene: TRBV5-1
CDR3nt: TGCGCCAGCAGCCGGCAGGGAAAAGACGAGCAGTACTTC
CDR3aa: CASSRQGKDEQYF

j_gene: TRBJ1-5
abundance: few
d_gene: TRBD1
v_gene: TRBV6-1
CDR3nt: TGTGCCGGCTCACAGGGGGGGTATCAGCCCCAGCATTTT
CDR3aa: CAGSQGGYQPQHF

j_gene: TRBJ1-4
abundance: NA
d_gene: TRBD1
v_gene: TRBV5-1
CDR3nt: TGCGCCAGCAGCGGGGGACAGGGAGAAAAACTGTTTTTT
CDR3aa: CASSGGQGEKLFF

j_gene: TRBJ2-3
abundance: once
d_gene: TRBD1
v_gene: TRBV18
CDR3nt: TGTGCCAGCTCTCCCATGGACAGGAACACAGATACGCAGTATTTT
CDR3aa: CASSPMDRNTDTQYF

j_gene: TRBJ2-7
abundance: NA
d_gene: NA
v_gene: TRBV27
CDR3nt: TGTGCCAGCAGCGCCGAGTCGACAGGTGGAACTTACGAGCAGTACTTC
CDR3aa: CASSAESTGGTYEQYF

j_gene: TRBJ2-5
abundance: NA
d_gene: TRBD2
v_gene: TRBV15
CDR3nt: TGTGCCACCAGCAGAGAAGGAGGCGGGGGGGAAAGAAAGACCCAGTACTTC
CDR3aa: CATSREGGGGERKTQYF

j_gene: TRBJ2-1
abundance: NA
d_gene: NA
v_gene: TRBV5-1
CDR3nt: TGCGCCAGCAGCTTTGTAGTCAGGGACTACAATGAGCAGTTCTTC
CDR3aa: CASSFVVRDYNEQFF

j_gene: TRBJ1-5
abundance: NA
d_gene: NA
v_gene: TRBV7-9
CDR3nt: TGTGCCAGCAGCTTATTCGGGGGGAAGGGTTCTAATCAGCCCCAGCATTTT
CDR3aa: CASSLFGGKGSNQPQHF

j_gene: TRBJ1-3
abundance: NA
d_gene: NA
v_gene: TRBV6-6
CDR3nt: TGTGCCAGCAGTTATGCCAGCTCTGGAAACACCATATATTTT
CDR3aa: CASSYASSGNTIYF

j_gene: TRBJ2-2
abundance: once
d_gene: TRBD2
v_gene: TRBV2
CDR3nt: TGTGCCAGCAGCCCAAGGGGGCTAGCGGGAAGGAACACCGGGGAGCTGTTTTTT
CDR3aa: CASSPRGLAGRNTGELFF

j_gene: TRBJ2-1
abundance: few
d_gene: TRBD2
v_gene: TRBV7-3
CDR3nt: TGTGCCAGCAGCTTACGGGGGGATAGTGAGCAGTTCTTC
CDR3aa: CASSLRGDSEQFF